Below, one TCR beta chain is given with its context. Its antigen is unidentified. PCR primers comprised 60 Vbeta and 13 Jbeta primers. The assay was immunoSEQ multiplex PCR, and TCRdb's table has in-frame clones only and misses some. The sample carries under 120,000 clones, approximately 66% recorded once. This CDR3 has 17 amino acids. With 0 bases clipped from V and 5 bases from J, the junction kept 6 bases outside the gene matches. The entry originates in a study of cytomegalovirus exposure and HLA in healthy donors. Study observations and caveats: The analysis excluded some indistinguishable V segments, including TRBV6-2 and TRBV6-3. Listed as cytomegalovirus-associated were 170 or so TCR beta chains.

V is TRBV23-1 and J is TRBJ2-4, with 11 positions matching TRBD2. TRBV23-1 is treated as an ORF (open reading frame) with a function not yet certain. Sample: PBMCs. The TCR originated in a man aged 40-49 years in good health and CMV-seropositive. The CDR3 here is CASSQSIAGGPENIQYF. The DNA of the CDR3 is TGCGCCAGCAGTCAATCGATAGCGGGAGGGCCGGAAAACATTCAGTACTTC.